The next 25 T cell receptor beta chains were all read from a single sample in a study of blood T cell repertoires in COVID-19. Profiling relied on immunoSEQ multiplex PCR, and the TCRdb table lists in-frame clones only, not all of them. The sample lists about 150,000 clones, roughly 84% occurring once. Sequences were obtained from peripheral blood. All receptors come from a man aged 18-30 years with active or convalescent COVID-19.

This clone was observed a single time. The V and J genes are TRBV28 and TRBJ1-5; TRBD1 matches at 8 bases. The CDR3 has 16 residues. Germline CDR1 MDHEN, CDR2 SYDVKM. The V segment lost 6 bases and the J segment 3 bases; nucleotides outside the gene matches: 10. The CDR3 region has the DNA TGTGCCAGCAGCTTTTCTGGACAGGGAGACAATCAGCCCCAGCATTTT. Residues: CASSFSGQGDNQPQHF.

This chain joins TRBV2 and TRBJ2-1; D perhaps matches TRBD1 (5 bases). Per the germline V gene, CDR1 is SNHLY and CDR2 is FYNNEI. Trimming stripped 7 bases from V and 6 bases from J, with 13 bases between. The CDR3 covers 13 residues. The DNA of the CDR3 is TGTGCCAGCACGACTCAGGGCGCCAATGAGCAGTTCTTC. Amino acid sequence: CASTTQGANEQFF.

This clone was detected once. The rearrangement links TRBV3-1 (or the pseudogene TRBV3-2) to TRBJ1-6; 11 bases align to TRBD1. There are 15 residues in the CDR3. Trimming cost V 1 base and J 11 bases; bases outside gene matches: 4. Germline lookup yields CDR1 LGHDT and CDR2 YNNKEL (reference sequence). The CDR3 nucleotides are TGTGCCAGCAGCCAAGGGGGACAGGGGGGAACACCCCTCCACTTT. Translating it yields CASSQGGQGGTPLHF.

The chain links TRBV6-5 to TRBJ2-7; D perhaps matches TRBD2 (5 bases). The germline V and J ends were trimmed by 5 bases and 7 bases, with 15 bases remaining between them. This CDR3 is built from 13 residues. Germline CDR1 and CDR2: MNHEY and SVGAGI. The CDR3 bases are TGTGCCAGCAGTACCCCCGGGGTCGGAGAGCAGTACTTC. Amino acid sequence: CASSTPGVGEQYF.

This chain uses TRBV5-1 with TRBJ2-3, with TRBD2 as a possible D gene (6 bases). This CDR3 comprises 12 residues. With 7 bases removed from V and 1 base from J, the gap between germline ends came to 7 bases. The V gene's germline CDR1 is SGHRS and CDR2 YFSETQ. CDR3 bases: TGCGCCAGCGGGACTGGCACAGATACGCAGTATTTT. It codes for CASGTGTDTQYF.

The rearrangement uses TRBV7-3 and TRBJ2-5; D gene ambiguous. CDR3 length equals 15 residues. The V and J ends lost 2 bases and 5 bases respectively, with 15 bases between them. The germline gives CDR1 SGHTA, CDR2 FQGTGA. The CDR3 nucleotides read TGTGCCAGCAGCTTAGGGTCTGGGCTCCCGGAGACCCAGTACTTC. The encoded protein is CASSLGSGLPETQYF.

V and J are TRBV29-1 and TRBJ2-1, with 9 bases identical to TRBD1. The junction had 10 bases not matched to a gene; V was cut back by 3 bases and J by 7 bases. Germline V CDR1 and CDR2: SQVTM, ANQGSEA. This CDR3 has 15 amino acids. In DNA form, the CDR3 reads TGCAGCGTTGATGCTACAGGGGGCAAACTGAATGAGCAGTTCTTC. Translation: CSVDATGGKLNEQFF.

This clone appeared once. V and J are TRBV7-2 and TRBJ2-1; possible D gene TRBD2, 6 bases. Deletions cut 6 bases from V and 6 bases from J, with 15 bases between. The CDR3 runs 14 residues. Germline lookup yields CDR1 SGHTA and CDR2 FQGNSA. In nucleotides, the CDR3 is TGTGCCAGCAGACAGCCGGGACTGGTCAATGAGCAGTTCTTC. It yields the protein CASRQPGLVNEQFF.

The J gene is TRBJ2-2, the V gene TRBV24-1; 9 bases fit TRBD1. Germline CDR1 KGHDR, CDR2 SFDVKD. After removal of 0 bases from V and 2 bases from J, the junction contained 3 bases not matched to a gene. CDR3 length: 17 amino acids. CDR3 in amino acids: CATSDLPGQGNTGELFF. DNA for the CDR3: TGTGCCACCAGTGATTTGCCGGGACAGGGAAACACCGGGGAGCTGTTTTTT.

The rearrangement joins TRBV20-1 to TRBJ2-5; D is perhaps TRBD2 (5 bases). This CDR3 region has 11 residues. V shed 7 bases and J shed 4 bases, with 10 bases lying between them. Germline CDR1 DFQATT, CDR2 SNEGSKA (reference sequence). Here the CDR3 DNA reads TGCAGTGTTATAGCGAGAGAGACCCAGTACTTC. Encoded protein: CSVIARETQYF.

V and J are TRBV5-1 and TRBJ2-3, with TRBD1 identical over 8 bases. This CDR3 has 15 residues. The germline V gene has CDR1 SGHRS and CDR2 YFSETQ. Germline trimming cut 4 bases from V and 2 bases from J; bases unmatched to any gene: 6. DNA for the CDR3: TGCGCCAGCAGCACCGGGACAGGATACACAGATACGCAGTATTTT. Translated: CASSTGTGYTDTQYF.

The chain is built from TRBV4-1 and TRBJ1-1, with D unclear. Germline V lookup: CDR1 MGHRA, CDR2 YSYEKL. The CDR3 is made up of 15 amino acids. V was shortened by 0 bases and J by 1 base, with 9 bases between the two germline ends. The CDR3 loop reads CASSQDHDKNTEAFF. The CDR3 DNA reads TGCGCCAGCAGCCAAGATCATGACAAGAACACTGAAGCTTTCTTT.

This clone has only a few counts. CDR3: CASSLGGGQPQHF. The CDR3 DNA reads as TGTGCCAGCAGCTTAGGGGGCGGTCAGCCCCAGCATTTT. The chain uses TRBV7-3 and TRBJ1-5; tentatively, D is TRBD1 (6 bases). V was pared by 2 bases and J by 6 bases, with 8 bases between. The CDR3 sequence is 13 residues long. CDR1 and CDR2 (germline): SGHTA, FQGTGA.

CDR3 bases: TGTGCCAGCAGCTTATCTCCGGGCAATCAGCCCCAGCATTTT. Translation gives CASSLSPGNQPQHF. The V call is TRBV7-9, the J call TRBJ1-5, with no clear D. The V and J ends lost 2 bases and 2 bases respectively, with 7 bases between them. Per the germline V gene, CDR1 is SEHNR and CDR2 is FQNEAQ (reference sequence). The CDR3 length is 14 residues.

The V and J genes are TRBV10-3 and TRBJ2-7; 11 bases map to TRBD1. The V gene's germline CDR1 is ENHRY and CDR2 SYGVKD. V shed 6 bases and J 3 bases; nucleotides not matched to a gene: 4. The CDR3 spans 14 residues. The CDR3 here is CAIRPGQGDYEQYF. The CDR3 DNA sequence: TGTGCCATCAGACCGGGACAGGGGGACTACGAGCAGTACTTC.

This clone came up a few times. The chain couples TRBV4-3 to TRBJ1-1; 8 bases are a match to TRBD1. The V and J ends lost 0 bases and 1 base, in that order; junction bases with no gene match: 4. This CDR3 comprises 16 residues. Germline-derived CDR1 and CDR2 are LGHNA and YSLEER. In DNA form, the CDR3 reads TGCGCCAGCAGCCAAGATCCCCAGGGGGCGAACACTGAAGCTTTCTTT. It codes for CASSQDPQGANTEAFF.

This clone was detected once. The J gene is TRBJ1-3, the V gene TRBV5-4; TRBD1 aligns across 8 bases. The CDR3 is made up of 15 amino acids. Germline CDR1 is SGHNT and CDR2 is YYREEE (reference sequence). Trimming removed 4 bases from V and 0 bases from J; junction bases left unmatched: 3. This chain's CDR3 is CASSPTGDSGNTIYF. CDR3 bases: TGTGCCAGCAGCCCGACAGGGGACTCTGGAAACACCATATATTTT.

V usage is TRBV6-5 and J usage is TRBJ2-1; possibly TRBD2 for D (5 bases). Deletions cut 4 bases from V and 0 bases from J, with 13 bases between. The CDR3 length is 16 residues. Germline V gene data show CDR1 as MNHEY and CDR2 as SVGAGI. In nucleotides, the CDR3 is TGTGCCAGCAGTTTAGCGTTCCAGAGCTCCTACAATGAGCAGTTCTTC. Amino acid sequence: CASSLAFQSSYNEQFF.

This clone has just a few counts. The rearrangement links TRBV7-8 to TRBJ1-1; D is perhaps TRBD1 (5 bases). CDR1 and CDR2 from the germline V gene are SGHVS and FQNEAQ. V lost 0 bases and J 4 bases, leaving 12 bases between the germline ends. The CDR3 sequence is 15 residues long. CDR3 coding DNA: TGTGCCAGCAGCTTAGCGTATAGGGGCGGCACTGAAGCTTTCTTT. It is translated as CASSLAYRGGTEAFF.

The chain recombines TRBV6-5 with TRBJ1-5, with TRBD1 matching 9 bases. The CDR3 loop spans 14 amino acids. In germline, CDR1 is MNHEY, CDR2 SVGAGI. J was trimmed by 0 bases and V by 6 bases; bases with no gene match: 0. The CDR3 protein is CASRDRGSNQPQHF. CDR3 nucleotides: TGTGCCAGCAGGGACAGGGGTAGCAATCAGCCCCAGCATTTT.

The chain is built from TRBV7-2 and TRBJ2-5; D is possibly TRBD1 (6 bases). The V gene's germline CDR1 is SGHTA and CDR2 FQGNSA. Trimming removed 1 base from V and 5 bases from J, with 11 bases in between. This CDR3 has 14 amino acids. The CDR3 sequence is CASSLGWGQETQYF. CDR3 coding DNA: TGTGCCAGCAGCTTAGGATGGGGGCAGGAGACCCAGTACTTC.

The gene calls are TRBV7-9 and TRBJ1-6; D unresolved. CDR1 SEHNR and CDR2 FQNEAQ come from the germline V gene (reference sequence). CDR3 length: 13 amino acids. Trimming removed 8 bases at V and 4 bases at J, with 9 bases between. CDR3 residues: CASQSVYNSPLHF. The CDR3 nucleotides read TGTGCCAGCCAGAGCGTTTATAATTCACCCCTCCACTTT.

V and J are TRBV7-8 and TRBJ2-2, with 15 bases lining up with TRBD2. The germline V gene encodes CDR1 SGHVS and CDR2 FQNEAQ. The CDR3 contains 19 residues. The trim removed 5 bases at V and 5 bases at J, leaving 12 bases unmatched. The CDR3 DNA follows: TGTGCCAGCAGCCCATGGACTAGCGGGAGGGCATCTAGGACCGGGGAGCTGTTTTTT. This translates into CASSPWTSGRASRTGELFF.

The chain uses TRBV29-1 and TRBJ2-7; maybe TRBD1 (6 bases). CDR3 size: 12 residues. CDR1 is SQVTM and CDR2 is ANQGSEA in the germline V gene. Trimming cost V 6 bases and J 3 bases, with 12 bases left between them. CDR3 nucleotides: TGCAGCGTATACCGGGACAACTACGAGCAGTACTTC. The encoded protein is CSVYRDNYEQYF.

This clone occurred once. J is TRBJ1-6 and V is TRBV3-1 (or the pseudogene TRBV3-2), with D tentatively TRBD1 (5 bases). V was shortened by 0 bases and J by 10 bases, with 10 bases between the two germline ends. This CDR3 has 14 residues. CDR1 is LGHDT, CDR2 YNNKEL, per germline (reference sequence). CDR3 loop: CASSQDGGVSPLHF. For the CDR3, the DNA is TGTGCCAGCAGCCAAGATGGGGGGGTCTCACCCCTCCACTTT.